A selection of T cell receptor beta chains follows, all from one sample in a study of blood T cells in healthy people across ages. TCRdb independently ran MiXCR on the 5' RACE reads; one entry per CDR3 protein. This sample yields about 680,000 distinct CDR3 sequences, of which approximately 50% are seen a single time; under 35% belongs to the top ten. Sequences were obtained from blood. The receptors derive from a woman aged 60-75 years in good health. CDR3s leave out the opening cysteine and the closing phenylalanine or tryptophan. The D gene is left open where the match is weak.

v_call	d_call	j_call	cdr3_aa
TRBV5-1	-	TRBJ2-2	ASQRRTDNTGELF
TRBV4-3	-	TRBJ2-1	ASSQDQFYNEQF
TRBV6-5	-	TRBJ2-5	ASRLSQEQY
TRBV14	-	TRBJ2-3	ASSQEYEDTQY
TRBV30	-	TRBJ1-1	AWSVWKLGTSTEAF
TRBV7-9	-	TRBJ2-2	ASNQNTGELF
TRBV6-1	TRBD1	TRBJ2-7	ASSEGTGIYEQY
TRBV11-2	-	TRBJ2-1	ASSLLTRRDEQF
TRBV10-3	-	-	AISEQGYSAQY
TRBV5-1	-	TRBJ2-3	ASSFPSSTQY
TRBV3-1	-	TRBJ1-2	ASSQRQGGYT
TRBV18	-	TRBJ2-2	ASSPLTGQGAGELF
TRBV20-1	TRBD2	TRBJ2-1	SARRVAGQGEQF
TRBV9	-	TRBJ2-5	ASSVDLAAYQETQY
TRBV25-1	-	TRBJ2-6	ASSEQIGSSGANVLT
TRBV28	-	TRBJ1-2	ASSLPDGSYGYT
TRBV6-2/TRBV6-3	-	TRBJ2-1	ASKNAETQF
TRBV20-1	-	TRBJ2-3	SARDWGRASTDTQY
TRBV7-3	-	TRBJ2-1	ASSLRGVHNEQF
TRBV6-5	-	TRBJ2-5	ASKNESLATQY
TRBV7-9	-	TRBJ2-4	ASSPGQGPGGQY
TRBV7-8	TRBD2	TRBJ2-3	ASTPPLREGADTQY